This TCR beta chain is from a study of T-cell memory formation after mild COVID-19. TCRdb ran MiXCR on the 5' RACE reads and lists one entry per CDR3 protein. This table has some 130,000 distinct CDR3 sequences, roughly 24% appearing once. This clonotype appeared a few times. The CDR3 consists of 15 residues. V was cut by 6 bases and J by 2 bases, with 17 bases left in between. From germline, CDR1 is DFQATT and CDR2 SNEGSKA (reference sequence). Sequencing was carried out using PBMCs or a T cell subset sorted from them (not recorded which). The origin of this receptor is an adult woman who had mild COVID-19 (a few samples of this study predate the infection). Cell type and time point are not known. This chain joins TRBV20-1 and TRBJ1-5, with D tentatively TRBD1 (6 bases). The CDR3 DNA is TGCAGTGCACGGACGGGACAAAGGGGCAATCAGCCCCAGCATTTT. Protein sequence: CSARTGQRGNQPQHF.